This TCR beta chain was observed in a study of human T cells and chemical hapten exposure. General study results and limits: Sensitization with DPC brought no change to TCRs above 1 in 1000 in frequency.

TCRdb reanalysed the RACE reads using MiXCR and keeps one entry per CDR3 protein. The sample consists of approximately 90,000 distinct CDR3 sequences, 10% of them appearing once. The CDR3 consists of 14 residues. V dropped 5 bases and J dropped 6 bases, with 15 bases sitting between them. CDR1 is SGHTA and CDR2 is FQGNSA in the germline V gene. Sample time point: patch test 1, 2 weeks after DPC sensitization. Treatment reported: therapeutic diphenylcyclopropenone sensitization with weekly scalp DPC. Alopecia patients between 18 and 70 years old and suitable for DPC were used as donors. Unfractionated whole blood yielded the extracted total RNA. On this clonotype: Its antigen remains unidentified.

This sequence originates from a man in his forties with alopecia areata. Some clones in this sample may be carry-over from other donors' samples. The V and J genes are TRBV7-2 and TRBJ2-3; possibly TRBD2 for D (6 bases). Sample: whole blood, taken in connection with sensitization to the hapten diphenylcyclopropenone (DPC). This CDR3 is CASSVGLVSDTQYF. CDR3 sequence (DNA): TGTGCCAGCAGCGTGGGACTGGTGAGCGATACGCAGTATTTT.